This entry describes one T cell receptor beta chain. Its antigen is unidentified. The data derive from a study of cytomegalovirus exposure and HLA in healthy donors. The overall study: The same platform was used for the 110 or so validation repertoires as for the approximately 730 first-cohort repertoires, as reported in a later analysis.

The CDR3 contains 16 residues. Germline CDR1 and CDR2: MNHNY and SVGAGI (reference sequence). V was cut by 2 bases and J by 5 bases, with 16 bases left in between. Among the 120 subjects of the validation cohort, separate from the approximately 700-subject first cohort, were the donors. This table comes from immunoSEQ multiplex PCR, and its TCRdb copy is limited to in-frame clones, with some not included. Of about 360,000 clones in the sample, just over 85% were seen once. Whole-study findings and limits: The listing of 150 to 200 TCR beta chains classed them as cytomegalovirus-associated. That first-cohort TCR clusters tended to co-occur in the roughly 120 validation repertoires was found in a later analysis.

This chain connects TRBV6-6 to TRBJ2-1, with D tentatively TRBD2 (6 bases). Sequencing was carried out using PBMCs. This TCR was recovered from a woman between 18 and 30 years old in good health and CMV-seronegative. The DNA for the CDR3 is TGTGCCAGCAGTTACCTCAGACTAGTCGAGCACAATGAGCAGTTCTTC. This codes for CASSYLRLVEHNEQFF.